Sequencing of this T cell receptor beta chain was carried out in a study of molecular identifiers for immune sequencing clone quantification. There are many counts of this clonotype. TCRdb itself ran the PCR reads through MiXCR, one entry per CDR3 protein. This table holds just under 650,000 distinct CDR3 sequences, 15% to 20% found once. The CDR3 loop spans 16 amino acids. Germline V lookup: CDR1 MDHEN, CDR2 SYDVKM. Trimming took 5 bases from V and 0 from J, leaving 16 bases between them. The chain carries TRBV28 and TRBJ1-1; D unresolved. Sequencing was performed on naive CD8+ T cells from blood, with Jurkat cell RNA spiked in. The subset here: FACS-sorted CD8+CD4-CCR7+CD45RA+ naive T cells. This clonotype was sampled from a human donor in good health. Some libraries in this study had Jurkat cell RNA spiked in. The CDR3 region has the DNA TGTGCCAGCAGTGTCGTATTTCACAGTATGAACACTGAAGCTTTCTTT. Translated, it gives CASSVVFHSMNTEAFF.